This entry lists 26 T cell receptor beta chains sequenced from one sample in a study of blood T cell repertoires in COVID-19. Assay used: immunoSEQ multiplex PCR; TCRdb lists only in-frame clones, some missing. The sample consists of about 92,000 clones, 70% to 85% of them appearing once. Material: peripheral blood. These receptors came from a woman in her fifties or sixties in a cohort sampled during active or convalescent COVID-19.

This clone was detected only once. This rearrangement joins TRBV7-8 to TRBJ2-1; D ambiguous. This CDR3 comprises 14 residues. Deletions cut 3 bases from V and 3 bases from J, with 9 bases between. Germline V gene data show CDR1 as SGHVS and CDR2 as FQNEAQ. In DNA form, the CDR3 reads TGTGCCAGCAGCTTCGGCGGTATCTACAATGAGCAGTTCTTC. This translates into CASSFGGIYNEQFF.

The V and J genes are TRBV30 and TRBJ1-1, with 7 bases fitting TRBD1. The germline V gene encodes CDR1 GTSNPN and CDR2 SVGIG (reference sequence). After removal of 3 bases from V and 3 bases from J, the junction contained 13 bases not matched to a gene. CDR3 size: 16 residues. The CDR3 coding sequence is TGTGCCTGGAGCCTAGACAGGGCAGATCTGGACACTGAAGCTTTCTTT. It yields the protein CAWSLDRADLDTEAFF.

This chain uses TRBV4-2 with TRBJ2-5, with 10 bases fitting TRBD2. Germline CDR1 and CDR2: LGHNA and YNFKEQ. The CDR3 has 17 amino acids. V lost 1 base, J lost 5 bases, and 10 bases stayed unmatched. The CDR3 here is CASSQARSGGRMETQYF. The CDR3 nucleotides are TGTGCCAGCAGCCAAGCACGTAGCGGGGGGCGGATGGAGACCCAGTACTTC.

The V gene is TRBV5-1, the J gene TRBJ2-2, with 7 nucleotides matching TRBD1. This CDR3 has 14 residues. V lost 6 bases to trimming and J lost 2 bases; unmatched junction nucleotides: 4. CDR1 and CDR2 (germline): SGHRS, YFSETQ. The CDR3 DNA is TGCGCCAGCACCAGACAGGGCAACACCGGGGAGCTGTTTTTT. It codes for CASTRQGNTGELFF.

The rearrangement links TRBV7-9 to TRBJ1-2; 10 bases line up with TRBD1. This CDR3 contains 15 residues. Unmatched junction bases numbered 9, after V lost 5 bases and J lost 6 bases. CDR1 and CDR2 (germline): SEHNR, FQNEAQ (reference sequence). Here the CDR3 DNA reads TGTGCCAGCAGCCCTGGGACAGGGGTAACGGATGGCTACACCTTC. Protein sequence: CASSPGTGVTDGYTF. Looking up the rest from reference TRBV7-9 and TRBJ1-2 gives the full variable domain: DTGVSQNPRHKITKRGQNVTFRCDPISEHNRLYWYRQTLGQGPEFLTYFQNEAQLEKSRLLSDRFSAERPKGSFSTLEIQRTEQGDSAMYLCASSPGTGVTDGYTFGSGTRLTVV.

The J gene is TRBJ2-5, the V gene TRBV2; 7 bases agree with TRBD2. Germline assignment: CDR1 SNHLY and CDR2 FYNNEI. The CDR3 runs to 14 residues. V trimming: 8 bases; J trimming: 5 bases; junction bases outside the gene matches: 11. This CDR3 reads CASRRLAGGETQYF. CDR3 in DNA: TGTGCCAGCCGACGACTAGCTGGAGGGGAGACCCAGTACTTC.

The chain links TRBV18 to TRBJ2-7; D possibly corresponds to TRBD2 (6 bases). The CDR3 runs to 14 residues. Trimming removed 3 bases from V and 1 base from J, with 10 bases in between. CDR1 and CDR2 from the germline V gene are KGHSH and LQKENI. The CDR3 nucleotides read TGTGCCAGCTCACCCAAGGGACTTTCCTACGAGCAGTACTTC. Its protein is CASSPKGLSYEQYF.

The CDR3 DNA reads TGTGCCAGCCATGGGGGGACTAACTATGGCTACACCTTC. It codes for CASHGGTNYGYTF. The chain employs TRBV19 and TRBJ1-2; D might be TRBD1 (5 bases). CDR1 and CDR2 (germline): LNHDA, SQIVND (reference sequence). The CDR3 spans 13 residues. V was trimmed by 9 bases and J by 0 bases, leaving 11 bases between them.

The rearrangement joins TRBV9 to TRBJ1-6; TRBD1 matches at 7 bases. This CDR3 is 14 amino acids long. Germline lookup yields CDR1 SGDLS and CDR2 YYNGEE. J lost 8 bases, V lost 2 bases, and 4 bases had no gene match. CDR3 sequence: CASSVRQGDSPLHF. CDR3 DNA: TGTGCCAGCAGCGTTCGACAGGGCGATTCACCCCTCCACTTT.

The V and J genes are TRBV5-1 and TRBJ1-6, with D tentatively TRBD1 (6 bases). CDR3 length: 16 residues. The germline gives CDR1 SGHRS, CDR2 YFSETQ. The V and J ends lost 0 bases and 10 bases respectively, with 17 bases between them. The DNA for the CDR3 is TGCGCCAGCAGCTTGGCCTCAGGACAAAGGGGGTCACCCCTCCACTTT. It translates to CASSLASGQRGSPLHF.

V and J are TRBV11-2 and TRBJ2-5; 10 positions agree with TRBD2. CDR1 is SGHAT, CDR2 FQNNGV, per germline. The CDR3 sequence is 14 residues long. The junction had 5 bases not matched to a gene; V was cut back by 5 bases and J by 5 bases. The CDR3 nucleotides read TGTGCCAGCAGCCCCGCGGGACTAGCGGAGACCCAGTACTTC. Amino acid sequence: CASSPAGLAETQYF.

This clone appeared once. This sequence joins TRBV7-2 and TRBJ2-3; maybe TRBD1 (6 bases). Germline CDR1 reads SGHTA; CDR2 reads FQGNSA. V was cut by 3 bases and J by 0 bases, with 7 bases left in between. The CDR3 is made up of 14 amino acids. The CDR3 sequence is CASSFGQSTDTQYF. CDR3 sequence (DNA): TGTGCCAGCAGCTTTGGACAGAGCACAGATACGCAGTATTTT.

The chain couples TRBV25-1 to TRBJ2-2; tentative D call: TRBD2 (7 bases). The CDR3 loop spans 16 amino acids. The germline V gene encodes CDR1 MGHDK and CDR2 SYGVNS. The V gene lost 2 bases and the J gene lost 6 bases, with 16 bases spanning the gap. DNA of the CDR3: TGTGCCAGCAGTGAAAGAGGGCAGGGGAGGGCCGGGGAGCTGTTTTTT. Amino acids: CASSERGQGRAGELFF.

The chain carries TRBV5-1 and TRBJ2-5; 14 nucleotides align to TRBD2. This CDR3 is 17 amino acids long. V lost 4 bases to trimming and J lost 3 bases; unmatched junction nucleotides: 8. Germline assignment: CDR1 SGHRS and CDR2 YFSETQ. The CDR3, as DNA: TGCGCCAGCAGCCTCCGACTAGCGGGGGGGCTGAAAGAGACCCAGTACTTC. Protein product: CASSLRLAGGLKETQYF. Full variable domain (rest looked up from reference TRBV5-1 and TRBJ2-5): KAGVTQTPRYLIKTRGQQVTLSCSPISGHRSVSWYQQTPGQGLQFLFEYFSETQRNKGNFPGRFSGRQFSNSRSEMNVSTLELGDSALYLCASSLRLAGGLKETQYFGPGTRLLVL.

This clone was seen once. CDR3 sequence (DNA): TGCAGCGTCCAAATACAGGGGAGCTCCTACGAGCAGTACTTC. This sequence encodes CSVQIQGSSYEQYF. V and J are TRBV29-1 and TRBJ2-7, with 7 bases lining up with TRBD1. The CDR3 has 14 amino acids. V lost 6 bases to trimming and J lost 0 bases; unmatched junction nucleotides: 8. CDR1 and CDR2 from the germline V gene are SQVTM and ANQGSEA.

This clone turned up a few times. V is TRBV2 and J is TRBJ2-1, with 9 bases that match TRBD2. This CDR3 spans 16 amino acids. Germline assignment: CDR1 SNHLY and CDR2 FYNNEI. The junction had 8 bases not matched to a gene; V was cut back by 5 bases and J by 3 bases. CDR3 nucleotide sequence: TGTGCCAGCAGTACAATAGCGGGGGCGAACTACAATGAGCAGTTCTTC. This gives the protein CASSTIAGANYNEQFF.

The CDR3 is CASSIKTGFRTEAFF. The CDR3 bases are TGTGCCAGTAGTATCAAGACAGGGTTTCGGACTGAAGCTTTCTTT. The V and J genes are TRBV19 and TRBJ1-1; 7 bases agree with TRBD1. The CDR3 is made up of 15 amino acids. Per germline, CDR1 LNHDA and CDR2 SQIVND (reference sequence). With 3 bases clipped from V and 5 bases from J, the junction kept 9 bases outside the gene matches.

CDR3 in DNA: TGCGCCAGCAGCTTTAATCCATCGACAGGACTCACTGAAGCTTTCTTT. Residues: CASSFNPSTGLTEAFF. V is TRBV5-1 and J is TRBJ1-1; TRBD1 might be the D (6 bases). The V end was cut by 2 bases, the J end by 4 bases, with 18 bases between. The CDR3 totals 16 residues. Germline lookup yields CDR1 SGHRS and CDR2 YFSETQ. The entire variable domain, with the rest obtained from reference TRBV5-1 and TRBJ1-1, is as follows: KAGVTQTPRYLIKTRGQQVTLSCSPISGHRSVSWYQQTPGQGLQFLFEYFSETQRNKGNFPGRFSGRQFSNSRSEMNVSTLELGDSALYLCASSFNPSTGLTEAFFGQGTRLTVV.

J is TRBJ2-5 and V is TRBV5-1; D gene unclear. The CDR3 has 12 residues. The germline V and J ends were trimmed by 2 bases and 5 bases, with 7 bases remaining between them. Germline loops: CDR1 SGHRS, CDR2 YFSETQ. CDR3 sequence (DNA): TGCGCCAGCAGCTTTGTCCAGGAGACCCAGTACTTC. Amino acids: CASSFVQETQYF.

The gene calls are TRBV7-8 and TRBJ1-4; a possible D gene is TRBD1 (5 bases). Germline CDR1 reads SGHVS; CDR2 reads FQNEAQ. There are 14 residues in the CDR3. V was shortened by 5 bases and J by 7 bases, with 14 bases between the two germline ends. The CDR3 here is CASSIPGGGEKLFF. DNA of the CDR3: TGTGCCAGCAGCATACCTGGGGGGGGTGAAAAACTGTTTTTT.

The chain recombines TRBV4-3 with TRBJ2-2; TRBD1 is a possible D gene (5 bases). V was trimmed by 0 bases and J by 0 bases, leaving 11 bases between them. This CDR3 is built from 17 residues. The V gene's germline CDR1 is LGHNA and CDR2 YSLEER. Here the CDR3 reads CASSQEKRRANTGELFF. The CDR3 DNA is TGCGCCAGCAGCCAAGAGAAACGCAGGGCGAACACCGGGGAGCTGTTTTTT.

The V call is TRBV5-1, the J call TRBJ2-7, with D perhaps TRBD1 (5 bases). This CDR3 is built from 12 residues. In germline, CDR1 is SGHRS, CDR2 YFSETQ. Trimming took off 4 bases at V and 8 bases at J, with 13 bases between the two ends. The CDR3 bases are TGCGCCAGCAGCCCTGCCCCAGGGCAGCAGTACTTC. Protein product: CASSPAPGQQYF.

The CDR3, as DNA: TGTGCCAGCAGCTTGGGGGACCTTCGCGGGGGCGGATTTGATGAGCAGTTCTTC. Translating gives CASSLGDLRGGGFDEQFF. The J gene is TRBJ2-1, the V gene TRBV5-8; the D gene is possibly TRBD2 (7 bases). Trimming stripped 0 bases from V and 8 bases from J, with 24 bases between. The CDR3 is 18 residues long. Germline V gene data show CDR1 as SGHTS and CDR2 as YDEGEE.

CDR3 amino acids: CASSQYYQGNTEAFF. CDR3 in DNA: TGCGCCAGCAGTCAATACTATCAGGGGAACACTGAAGCTTTCTTT. The rearrangement links TRBV23-1 to TRBJ1-1, with D maybe TRBD1 (5 bases). TRBV23-1 is an ORF, with its function uncertain. CDR3 length: 15 amino acids. Trimming left V 1 base short and J 1 base short, with 10 bases between.

The rearrangement joins TRBV11-2 to TRBJ2-3, with TRBD1 matching over 9 bases. CDR3 length equals 15 residues. After removal of 8 bases from V and 2 bases from J, the junction contained 8 bases not matched to a gene. Germline assignment: CDR1 SGHAT and CDR2 FQNNGV. The DNA of the CDR3 is TGTGCCAGCGAAAAACAGGGGGCTAACACAGATACGCAGTATTTT. It codes for CASEKQGANTDTQYF. Combining the CDR3 with reference TRBV11-2 and TRBJ2-3 gives the whole variable domain EAGVAQSPRYKIIEKRQSVAFWCNPISGHATLYWYQQILGQGPKLLIQFQNNGVVDDSQLPKDRFSAERLKGVDSTLKIQPAKLEDSAVYLCASEKQGANTDTQYFGPGTRLTVL.

This clone was observed a few times. The chain employs TRBV12-3 or TRBV12-4 and TRBJ2-5; 7 nucleotides line up with TRBD1. The junction had 5 bases not matched to a gene; V was cut back by 6 bases and J by 4 bases. This CDR3 spans 13 amino acids. CDR3 protein: CASSVTGTETQYF. The CDR3 DNA reads TGTGCCAGCAGCGTGACAGGGACAGAGACCCAGTACTTC.